This record looks at one TCR beta chain sequence and its context. Antigen: not known. The CDR3 runs 17 residues. Germline trimming cut 4 bases from V and 0 bases from J; bases unmatched to any gene: 9. CDR1 and CDR2 (germline): SGHRS, YFSETQ. A quantitative 5'-RACE method, one with molecular barcodes, was used to make TCR beta libraries. TCRdb fed the 5' RACE reads into MiXCR, producing one record per CDR3 protein. There are 190,000 or so distinct CDR3 sequences in the sample; about 13% occur only once, and 16% lies in the top ten. The sample is drawn from a study of CD8 T cells in ankylosing spondylitis. General study points: Reactive arthritis synovial fluid and blood previously showed some of these motif variants.

The chain uses TRBV5-1 and TRBJ2-2; 7 nucleotides align to TRBD1. The sequence was obtained from a male donor with ankylosing spondylitis or in good health (not recorded which). Sequencing input: blood, either unsorted or a sorted T cell fraction (not recorded which). As DNA, the CDR3 is TGCGCCAGCAGCCCGCGACAGGGCTACCCGAACACCGGGGAGCTGTTTTTT. It specifies CASSPRQGYPNTGELFF.